A single T cell receptor (beta chain) is shown here with its context. What it recognizes is unknown. Distinct nucleotide sequences in the sample also encode this CDR3. The record originates from a study of shared clonotypes between healthy human individuals. Original analysis: In the immunoSEQ data, sequences were junction-only and lacked quality scores, so filtering differed. Only in-frame clones appear in the TCRdb table, and some are missing; sequencing was by immunoSEQ multiplex PCR. The V and J calls and clone size are taken from that table; D and trimming were inferred from the DNA. The data contain 1,500,000 or so clones, 98% of them singletons. Regarding the study as a whole: Despite large depth, sorted-subset datasets appeared incompletely sequenced. Clonotypes which were not shared had lower generation probabilities than clonotypes that all four donors shared.

Sequencing was performed on naive CD4+ T cells sorted from blood. Sample subset: CD45RA+ positively selected. This clonotype originated in a young man in good health.

The chain's CDR3 is CASSLTGVYEQYF. As DNA, the CDR3 is TGTGCCAGCAGTCTAACAGGGGTCTACGAGCAGTACTTC. This chain uses TRBV28 with TRBJ2-7; 7 bases map to TRBD1. CDR3 size: 13 residues. Germline V gene sequence: CDR1 MDHEN, CDR2 SYDVKM. Losses at the gene ends were 5 bases for V and 3 bases for J; bases not matched to a gene: 4.